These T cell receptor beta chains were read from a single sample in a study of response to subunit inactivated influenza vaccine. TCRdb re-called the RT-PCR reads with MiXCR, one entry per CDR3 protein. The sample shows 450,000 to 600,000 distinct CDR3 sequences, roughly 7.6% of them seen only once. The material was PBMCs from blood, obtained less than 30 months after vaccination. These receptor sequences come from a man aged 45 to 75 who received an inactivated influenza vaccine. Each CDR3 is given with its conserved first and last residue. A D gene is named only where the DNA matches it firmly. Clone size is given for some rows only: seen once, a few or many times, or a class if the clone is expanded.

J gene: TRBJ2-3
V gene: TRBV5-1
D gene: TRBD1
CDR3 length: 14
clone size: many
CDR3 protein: CASSIGQGSDTQYF
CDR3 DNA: TGCGCCAGCAGCATTGGACAGGGTTCAGATACGCAGTATTTT

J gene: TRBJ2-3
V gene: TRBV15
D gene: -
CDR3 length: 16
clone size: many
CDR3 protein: CATSRLGQTSTDTQYF
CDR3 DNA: TGTGCCACCAGCAGACTTGGACAGACTAGCACAGATACGCAGTATTTT

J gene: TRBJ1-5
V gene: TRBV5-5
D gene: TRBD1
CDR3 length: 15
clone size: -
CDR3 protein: CASSWGQGAGQPQHF
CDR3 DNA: TGTGCCAGCAGCTGGGGACAGGGGGCTGGTCAGCCCCAGCATTTT

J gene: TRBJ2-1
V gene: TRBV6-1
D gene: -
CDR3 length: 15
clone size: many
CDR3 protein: CASRTGLDPYNEQFF
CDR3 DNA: TGTGCCAGCAGAACGGGACTTGACCCGTACAATGAGCAGTTCTTC

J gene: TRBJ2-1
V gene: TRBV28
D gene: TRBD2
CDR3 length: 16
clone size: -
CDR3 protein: CASSLSASGSLRFLFF
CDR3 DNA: TGTGCCAGCAGTTTATCCGCTAGCGGGAGTCTGAGATTCTTGTTCTTC

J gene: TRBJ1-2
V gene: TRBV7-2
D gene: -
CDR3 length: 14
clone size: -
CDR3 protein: CASSSRQTHYGYTF
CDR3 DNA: TGTGCCAGCAGCTCAAGACAGACACACTATGGCTACACCTTC

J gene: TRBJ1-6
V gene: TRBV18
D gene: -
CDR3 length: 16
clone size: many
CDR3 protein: CASSPRSRQSNSPLHF
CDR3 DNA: TGTGCCAGCTCACCACGATCGCGACAGAGTAATTCACCCCTCCACTTT

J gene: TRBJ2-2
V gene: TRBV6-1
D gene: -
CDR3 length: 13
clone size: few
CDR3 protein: CASTLPATGELFF
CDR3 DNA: TGTGCCAGCACTCTTCCGGCCACCGGGGAGCTGTTTTTT

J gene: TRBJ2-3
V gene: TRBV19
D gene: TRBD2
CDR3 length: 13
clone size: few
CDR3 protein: CASRGGVSDTQYF
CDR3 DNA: TGTGCCAGCCGGGGGGGGGTATCGGATACGCAGTATTTT

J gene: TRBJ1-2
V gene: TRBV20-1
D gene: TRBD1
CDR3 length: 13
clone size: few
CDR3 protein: CSAIGQGNYGYTF
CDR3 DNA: TGCAGTGCTATCGGACAGGGGAACTATGGCTACACCTTC

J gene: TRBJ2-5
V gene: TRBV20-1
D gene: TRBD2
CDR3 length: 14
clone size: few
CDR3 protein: CSAVLAGVQETQYF
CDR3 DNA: TGCAGTGCTGTACTAGCGGGAGTCCAAGAGACCCAGTACTTC

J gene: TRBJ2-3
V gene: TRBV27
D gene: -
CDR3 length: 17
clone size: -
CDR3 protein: CASSLSRATGSTDTQYF
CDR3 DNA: TGTGCCAGCAGTTTATCTAGGGCTACCGGCAGCACAGATACGCAGTATTTT

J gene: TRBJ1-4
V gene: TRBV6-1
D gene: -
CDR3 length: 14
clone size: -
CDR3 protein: CASTLDGGAEKLFF
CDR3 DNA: TGTGCCAGCACCTTGGACGGGGGAGCTGAAAAACTGTTTTTT

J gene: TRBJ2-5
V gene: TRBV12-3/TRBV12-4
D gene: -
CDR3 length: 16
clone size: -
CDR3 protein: CASSLAGMGAGETQYF
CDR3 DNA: TGTGCCAGCAGTTTAGCGGGGATGGGGGCTGGGGAGACCCAGTACTTC

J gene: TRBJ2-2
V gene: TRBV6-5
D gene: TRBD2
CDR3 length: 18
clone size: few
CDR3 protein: CASSSTGLAGGRTGELFF
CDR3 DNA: TGTGCCAGCAGTTCCACCGGACTAGCGGGAGGGCGCACCGGGGAGCTGTTTTTT

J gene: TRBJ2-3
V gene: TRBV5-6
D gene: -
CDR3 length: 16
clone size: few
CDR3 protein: CASSLALGGRWDTQYF
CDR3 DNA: TGTGCCAGCAGCTTGGCCTTGGGGGGGCGCTGGGATACGCAGTATTTT

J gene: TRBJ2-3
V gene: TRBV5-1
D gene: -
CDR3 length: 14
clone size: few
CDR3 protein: CASSSGGQTDTQYF
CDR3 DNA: TGCGCCAGCAGCTCAGGGGGGCAAACAGATACGCAGTATTTT

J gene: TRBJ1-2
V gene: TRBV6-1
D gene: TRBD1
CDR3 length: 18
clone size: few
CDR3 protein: CASSRKPTGAGRGYGYTF
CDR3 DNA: TGTGCCAGCAGCCGAAAACCGACAGGGGCTGGCCGGGGCTATGGCTACACCTTC

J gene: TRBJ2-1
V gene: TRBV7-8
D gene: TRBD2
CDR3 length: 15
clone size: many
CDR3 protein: CASSKGLAGYTEQFF
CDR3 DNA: TGTGCCAGCAGCAAAGGACTAGCCGGTTACACTGAGCAGTTCTTC

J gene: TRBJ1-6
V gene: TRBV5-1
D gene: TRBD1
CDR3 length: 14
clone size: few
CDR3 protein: CASSRDRENSPLHF
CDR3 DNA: TGCGCCAGCAGCCGGGACAGGGAAAATTCACCCCTCCACTTT

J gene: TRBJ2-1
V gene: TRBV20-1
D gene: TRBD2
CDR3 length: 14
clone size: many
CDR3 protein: CSASGTSGSNEQFF
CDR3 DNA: TGCAGTGCTAGCGGGACTAGCGGGAGTAATGAGCAGTTCTTC

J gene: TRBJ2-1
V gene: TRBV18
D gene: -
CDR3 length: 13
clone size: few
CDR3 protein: CASSRTVDNEQFF
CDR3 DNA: TGTGCCAGCTCAAGGACAGTAGACAATGAGCAGTTCTTC

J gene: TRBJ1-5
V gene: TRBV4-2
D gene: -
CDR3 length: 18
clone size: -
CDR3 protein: CASSQEPRTGGYNQPQHF
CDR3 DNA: TGTGCCAGCAGCCAAGAGCCTAGGACCGGGGGCTACAATCAGCCCCAGCATTTT

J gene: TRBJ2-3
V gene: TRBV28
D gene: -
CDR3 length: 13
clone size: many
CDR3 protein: CASKRGSRDTQYF
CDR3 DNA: TGTGCCAGCAAAAGGGGCAGTCGGGATACGCAGTATTTT

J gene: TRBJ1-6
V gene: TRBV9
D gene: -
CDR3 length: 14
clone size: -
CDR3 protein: CASSAQVYNSPLHF
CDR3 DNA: TGTGCCAGCAGCGCACAGGTCTATAATTCACCCCTCCACTTT

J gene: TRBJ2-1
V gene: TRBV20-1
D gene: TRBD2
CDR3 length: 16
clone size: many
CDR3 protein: CSAEGTSGSSYNEQFF
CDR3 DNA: TGCAGTGCTGAGGGGACTAGCGGGAGCTCCTACAATGAGCAGTTCTTC

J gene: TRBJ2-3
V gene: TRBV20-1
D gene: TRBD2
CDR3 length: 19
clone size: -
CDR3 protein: CSALRGGAAQRGSTDTQYF
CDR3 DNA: TGCAGTGCCCTCCGGGGAGGGGCTGCACAAAGGGGTAGCACAGATACGCAGTATTTT

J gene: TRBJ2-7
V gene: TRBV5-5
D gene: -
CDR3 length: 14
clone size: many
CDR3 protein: CASSLEEFFGEQYF
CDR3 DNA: TGTGCCAGCAGCTTGGAAGAATTTTTTGGGGAGCAGTACTTC

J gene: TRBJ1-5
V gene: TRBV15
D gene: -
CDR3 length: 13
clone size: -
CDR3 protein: CATSRDQTQPQHF
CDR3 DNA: TGTGCCACCAGCAGAGATCAGACTCAGCCCCAGCATTTT

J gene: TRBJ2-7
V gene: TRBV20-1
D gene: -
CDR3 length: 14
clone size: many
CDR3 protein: CSAREEDSSYEQYF
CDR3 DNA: TGCAGTGCTAGGGAAGAGGACAGCTCCTACGAGCAGTACTTC

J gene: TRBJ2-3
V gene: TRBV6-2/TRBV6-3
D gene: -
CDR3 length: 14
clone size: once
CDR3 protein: CASSSRDKADTQYF
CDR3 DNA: TGTGCCAGCAGTTCCAGGGATAAGGCAGATACGCAGTATTTT

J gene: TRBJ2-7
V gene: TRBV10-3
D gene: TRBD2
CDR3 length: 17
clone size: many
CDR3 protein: CAISAGTSGGPKYEQYF
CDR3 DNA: TGTGCCATCAGTGCCGGGACTAGCGGGGGACCCAAATACGAGCAGTACTTC

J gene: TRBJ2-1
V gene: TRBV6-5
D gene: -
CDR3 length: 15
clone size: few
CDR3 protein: CASSSSAPPGDEQFF
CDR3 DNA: TGTGCCAGCAGTTCCTCTGCCCCCCCAGGGGATGAGCAGTTCTTC

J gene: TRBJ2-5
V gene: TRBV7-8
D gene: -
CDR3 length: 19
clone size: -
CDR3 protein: CASSSPTLEQGKYQETQYF
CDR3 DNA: TGTGCCAGCAGCTCCCCCACTTTAGAACAGGGAAAGTACCAAGAGACCCAGTACTTC

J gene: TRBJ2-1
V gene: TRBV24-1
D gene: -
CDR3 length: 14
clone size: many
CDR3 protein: CAASGASSYNEQFF
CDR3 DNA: TGTGCCGCGTCCGGGGCCTCCTCCTACAATGAGCAGTTCTTC

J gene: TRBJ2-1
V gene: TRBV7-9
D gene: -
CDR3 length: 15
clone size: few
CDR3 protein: CASGYGTPSGNEQFF
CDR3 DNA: TGTGCCAGCGGGTACGGGACTCCTAGTGGCAATGAGCAGTTCTTC

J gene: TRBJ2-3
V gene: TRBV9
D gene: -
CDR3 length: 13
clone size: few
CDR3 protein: CASGRQGRDTQYF
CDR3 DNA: TGTGCCAGCGGTCGGCAGGGGCGGGATACGCAGTATTTT

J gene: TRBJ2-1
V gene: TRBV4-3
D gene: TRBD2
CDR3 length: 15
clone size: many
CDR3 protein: CASSQRSGRAGEQFF
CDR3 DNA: TGCGCCAGCAGCCAGCGAAGCGGGAGGGCCGGTGAGCAGTTCTTC

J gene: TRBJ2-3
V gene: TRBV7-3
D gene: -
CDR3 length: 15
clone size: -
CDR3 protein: CASSLGGSETDTQYF
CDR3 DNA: TGTGCCAGCAGCTTAGGAGGGAGTGAAACAGATACGCAGTATTTT

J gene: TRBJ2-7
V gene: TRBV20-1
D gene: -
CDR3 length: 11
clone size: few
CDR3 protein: CSASQGYEQYF
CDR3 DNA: TGCAGTGCTAGTCAGGGGTACGAGCAGTACTTC

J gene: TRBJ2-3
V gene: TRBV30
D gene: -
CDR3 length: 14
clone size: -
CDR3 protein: CAWSEASSRDTQYF
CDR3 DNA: TGTGCCTGGAGCGAGGCTAGTTCACGAGATACGCAGTATTTT

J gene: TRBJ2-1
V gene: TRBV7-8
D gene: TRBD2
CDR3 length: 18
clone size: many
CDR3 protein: CASSLASLAGSSYNEQFF
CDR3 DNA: TGTGCCAGCAGCTTAGCAAGCCTAGCGGGGAGCTCCTACAATGAGCAGTTCTTC

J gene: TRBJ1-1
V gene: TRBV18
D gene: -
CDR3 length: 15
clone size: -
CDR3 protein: CASSPFTDMNTEAFF
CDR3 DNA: TGTGCCAGCTCACCATTTACGGACATGAACACTGAAGCTTTCTTT

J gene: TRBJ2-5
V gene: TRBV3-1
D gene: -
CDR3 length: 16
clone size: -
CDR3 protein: CASSLPPGLNRETQYF
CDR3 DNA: TGTGCCAGCAGCCTCCCGCCCGGGTTGAATCGGGAGACCCAGTACTTC

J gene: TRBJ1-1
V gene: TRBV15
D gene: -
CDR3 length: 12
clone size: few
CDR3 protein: CATSRPARGAFF
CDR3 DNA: TGTGCCACCAGCAGACCAGCCCGAGGAGCTTTCTTT

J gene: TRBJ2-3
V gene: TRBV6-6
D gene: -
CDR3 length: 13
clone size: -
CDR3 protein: CSSSPLSYYTQYF
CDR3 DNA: TGTTCCAGCAGTCCCCTAAGTTATTATACGCAGTATTTT

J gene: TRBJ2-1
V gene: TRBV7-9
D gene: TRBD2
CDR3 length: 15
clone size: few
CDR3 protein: CASSQTSGSFGEQFF
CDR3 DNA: TGTGCCAGCAGCCAGACTAGCGGGAGTTTCGGTGAGCAGTTCTTC

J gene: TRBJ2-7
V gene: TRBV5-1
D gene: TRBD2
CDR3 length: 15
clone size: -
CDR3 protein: CASSLSTSGGYEQYF
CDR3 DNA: TGCGCCAGCAGCTTGTCGACTAGCGGGGGTTACGAGCAGTACTTC

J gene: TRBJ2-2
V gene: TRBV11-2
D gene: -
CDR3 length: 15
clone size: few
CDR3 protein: CASSFSSSRTGELFF
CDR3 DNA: TGTGCCAGCAGCTTTTCCTCTAGCCGCACCGGGGAGCTGTTTTTT

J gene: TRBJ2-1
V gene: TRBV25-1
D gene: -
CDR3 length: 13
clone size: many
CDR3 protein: CASMADINNEQFF
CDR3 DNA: TGTGCCAGCATGGCGGACATCAACAATGAGCAGTTCTTC

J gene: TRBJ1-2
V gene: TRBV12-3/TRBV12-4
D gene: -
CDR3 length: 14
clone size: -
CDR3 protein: CASSSIDHLYGYTF
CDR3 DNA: TGTGCCAGCAGTTCGATCGACCACCTCTATGGCTACACCTTC

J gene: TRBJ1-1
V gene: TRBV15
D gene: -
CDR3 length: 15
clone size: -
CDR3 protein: CATSRDLAGNTEAFF
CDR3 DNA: TGTGCCACCAGCAGAGATCTGGCAGGGAACACTGAAGCTTTCTTT

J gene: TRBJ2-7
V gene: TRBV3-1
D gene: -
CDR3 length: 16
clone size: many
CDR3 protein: CASSQDPGTTSWEQYF
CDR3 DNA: TGTGCCAGCAGCCAAGATCCAGGGACCACCTCCTGGGAGCAGTACTTC

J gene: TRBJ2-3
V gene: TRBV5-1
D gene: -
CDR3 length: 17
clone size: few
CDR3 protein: CASSSGRGLFGTDTQYF
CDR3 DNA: TGCGCCAGCAGCTCCGGAAGGGGACTGTTCGGCACAGATACGCAGTATTTT

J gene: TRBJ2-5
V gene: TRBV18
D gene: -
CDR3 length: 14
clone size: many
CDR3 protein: CASSPLIGEETQYF
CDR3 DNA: TGTGCCAGCTCACCTTTGATAGGGGAGGAGACCCAGTACTTC

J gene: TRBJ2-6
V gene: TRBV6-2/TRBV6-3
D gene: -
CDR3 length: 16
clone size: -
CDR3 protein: CASRGDGPSGANVLTF
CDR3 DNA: TGTGCCAGCAGAGGAGACGGACCATCTGGGGCCAACGTCCTGACTTTC

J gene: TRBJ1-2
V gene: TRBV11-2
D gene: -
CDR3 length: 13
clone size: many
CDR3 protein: CASSRGGSYGYTF
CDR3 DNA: TGTGCCAGCAGCCGAGGAGGGTCCTATGGCTACACCTTC

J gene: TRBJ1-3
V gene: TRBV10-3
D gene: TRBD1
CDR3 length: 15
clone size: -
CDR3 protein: CAISRDRGAGNTIYF
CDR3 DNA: TGTGCCATCAGTAGGGACAGGGGCGCTGGAAACACCATATATTTT

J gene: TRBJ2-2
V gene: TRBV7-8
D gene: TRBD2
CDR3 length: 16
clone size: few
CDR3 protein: CASSLNLAGGFGELFF
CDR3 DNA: TGTGCCAGCAGCTTAAATCTAGCGGGAGGCTTTGGGGAGCTGTTTTTT

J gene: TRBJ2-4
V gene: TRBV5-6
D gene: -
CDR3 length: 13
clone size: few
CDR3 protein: CASSLIQENIQYF
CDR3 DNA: TGTGCCAGCAGCTTGATCCAGGAGAACATTCAGTACTTC